This entry features one T cell receptor (beta chain) sequence. Its antigen has not been determined. The record has no base qualities; no much larger clone is one base away. Trimming at the junction amounts to 5 bases on V and 7 bases on J, and the germline ends lie 21 bases apart. The germline V gene (reference sequence) specifies SEHNR as CDR1 and FQNEAQ as CDR2. Taken from cysteine to phenylalanine, the CDR3 has 15 residues. Left in the record is the CDR3 DNA by itself, 45 bases read in frame from the first base. This specimen comes from a study of cytomegalovirus exposure and HLA in healthy donors (dated by TCRdb to the late 2010s). Study-wide context: According to an earlier analysis of a few hundred of the donors, about 179 million T cells yielded roughly 110 million unique TCR beta sequences and 276 Gb of sequence data. Approximately 300 gigabases of sequencing data and around 88 million unique TCR sequences made up an early release that covered over 550 HLA-typed donors. The genetic ancestry cluster associated with self-reported Caucasian donors included roughly four fifths of the 398 genotyped donors. The study aimed to test whether signatures of past pathogen exposure could be identified by cataloging public T cell receptors. The study profiled the T cell repertoires of under 700 subjects by immunosequencing and related them to cytomegalovirus serostatus. In addition to the first cohort of roughly 670 subjects, a separate validation cohort of some 120 different subjects was used. High-throughput TCR immunosequencing, statistical association of individual TCRs with disease status, and machine learning were combined to predict cytomegalovirus infection status. A later analysis re-analyzed previously published TCR beta repertoires from several hundred donors and added high-resolution HLA genotyping to study TCR occurrence patterns. Rather than drawing on any new phenotypic data, the later analysis identified candidate immune exposures from TCR beta sequences and the way those sequences occurred across donors. An earlier analysis of several hundred of the donors applied high-throughput TCR beta sequencing to assess whether each TCR beta V gene segment acted as functional or pseudogenic. Alongside the repertoire data, information on donor age, sex, ethnicity and CMV serostatus was compiled. Genome-wide SNP genotypes for about 60% of the 666 donors were used in a later genetic analysis, which treated that subset as a discovery cohort. Every discovery cohort repertoire had been produced on one sequencing platform. Class I and class II HLA loci were covered by the typing at four-digit resolution. The number of donors typed differed by locus, with roughly 629-640 for A, B, C, DRB1 and DQB1, around 560 for DQA1, some 570 for DPA1, and some 440 for DPB1. About five DR-DQ haplotypes were treated as single units for association and clustering because of strong linkage in the cohort. Among 350 to 400 genotyped donors of the cohort, an average of 235,054 unique TCR beta nucleotide sequences were sequenced per donor, 15% to 20% of them non-productive. The paper as a whole reports these results and caveats: According to a later genetic analysis, donors in an Asian-associated ancestry cluster had fewer N-insertions in productive TCRs than the approximately 630-donor mean. In a later genetic analysis, a missense DCLRE1C variant was associated with V-gene and J-gene trimming of TCR beta chains, and the association was replicated in an independent cohort. Because counts were too low, around 18 rarely observed V segments, including chromosome 9 orphons, were left out of the earlier analysis of several hundred of the donors. Some IMGT-functional V segments, including TRBV6-2 and TRBV6-3, could not be distinguished by the 87-base-pair reads and were therefore excluded. In both the original and validation cohorts, the classifier was reported to diagnose cytomegalovirus status with high specificity and sensitivity. In vitro tests confirmed that a few of the cytomegalovirus-associated TCR beta chains recognize cytomegalovirus antigens. In an earlier analysis of roughly 560 of the donors, most TCR beta V segments were observed in productive rearrangements about 90% or about 30% of the time, broadly matching IMGT annotations. A total of fewer than 200 TCR beta chains were listed by the study as associated with cytomegalovirus. Most TCR sequences were seen in very few donors, while some public TCRs were found in many individuals. A further reported finding was that TCR beta sequences accurately predicted the HLA-A and HLA-B alleles for most subjects in the first cohort. This cohort had only TCR beta chains sequenced, and the lack of alpha or paired-chain data limited which features could be detected. A later analysis found that most CMV-associated TCR beta chains appeared HLA-restricted, with HLA associations seemingly driven largely by CMV exposure. When HLA alleles, especially DR and DQ, strongly co-occurred, attributing TCR associations to individual alleles was difficult. CMV serostatus was the only immune exposure information available for the cohort. HLA typing was unavailable for some donors at each locus, so association tests used only the typed subset. According to a later analysis, parvovirus B19, influenza, CMV and Epstein-Barr virus appeared linked to several top co-occurrence clusters. According to the authors, the approach could potentially be generalized to other disease states and immunological phenotypes. According to a later analysis, TCR association rates differed among HLA loci, with DRB1 alleles showing the most associated TCRs and HLA-C alleles showing the fewest. Presence/absence analyses assumed roughly uniform sequencing depth across donors, an assumption that may not hold. A cluster of highly shared sequence variants was judged likely to be a technical artifact of the sequencing pipeline. Compared with equally common non-associated chains, HLA-associated TCR beta chains in a later analysis were more clonally expanded and had lower generation probabilities. Linkage disequilibrium might explain the correlated functional status among segregating V segments, but an unknown experimental factor could not be ruled out. Specific HLA alleles were associated with over 15,000 TCR beta sequences at a false discovery rate of 0.05 in a later analysis.

The cohort consisted of hundreds of healthy bone marrow donors. At the time of sampling, all cohort members were nominally healthy, though unrecorded immune exposures were likely present. The donor was CMV seropositive and was included in the group of 250 to 350 seropositive cohort members. A peripheral blood sample was provided by each donor, and peripheral blood mononuclear cells were used for TCR beta sequencing. Genomic DNA was extracted from the blood cell samples with the Qiagen DNeasy Blood Extraction Kit. The library came from the immunoSEQ multiplex PCR assay. A mixture of 60 forward primers for TCR Vbeta segments and 13 reverse primers for TCR Jbeta segments was used in the multiplex PCR. The CDR3 region of rearranged TCR beta genes was amplified from genomic DNA by a multiplex PCR assay. On the Illumina HiSeq System, the amplified TCR beta libraries were sequenced as 87-base-pair reads. On the study's bioinformatics: A later analysis tallied roughly 76 million unique TCR beta chains across the 700 or so repertoires, and approximately 12 million of those chains were shared by two or more donors. To remove PCR and sequencing errors, raw reads were error-corrected and collapsed into unique sequences using a nearest-neighbor algorithm that merged closely related sequences. CDR3 sequences were aligned to IMGT reference sequences to assign V, D and J gene segments. For a sequence to be retained, at least a six-nucleotide match to both a V gene segment and a J gene segment was required. A rearrangement counted as productive if the CDR3 had no stop codons and remained in frame with V and J, and every other rearrangement counted as non-productive. Following IMGT convention, CDR3 was defined as the stretch from the second conserved V-encoded cysteine to the conserved J-encoded phenylalanine. The earlier analysis of some 540 of the donors excluded any sequence lacking an unambiguous match to a single V gene segment. In an earlier analysis of approximately 590 of the donors, a V segment was called functional when productive rearrangements were above 56.7%, and segregating when the standard deviation between donors exceeded 5%. A statistical classification framework was built to diagnose cytomegalovirus status from the catalog of TCR beta chain sequences. In a later analysis, V and J genes were assigned by comparing TCR nucleotide sequences against IMGT/GENE-DB human TR gene sequences. Using the TCRdist pipeline, a later analysis assigned CDR3 sequences along with most-parsimonious VDJ recombination scenarios. In a later analysis, every TCR beta chain was defined by the combination of its CDR3 amino acid sequence and its V-gene family, and reads without a unique V-gene family were dropped. As a way to deal with suspected cross-contamination and a sequencing artifact, a later analysis dropped 450 to 700 nucleotide sequences that were highly shared and had low generation probability. In a later analysis, a clonal expansion index was calculated for each public chain from normalized within-repertoire ranks of inferred template counts. In a later analysis, generation probabilities were computed with a VDJ recombination model fitted to out-of-frame rearrangements, and the resulting probabilities were checked against IGoR. In a later analysis, TCR-TCR, TCR-HLA and TCR-CMV co-occurrence was scored with hypergeometric tests, and a repertoire-size bias correction was applied to TCR pairs. A later analysis estimated false discovery rates by permuting HLA or CMV assignments 20 times. In a later analysis, co-occurring TCRs were grouped using DBSCAN, with TCRdist sequence similarity added in when clustering inside HLA-allele-positive subsets. Co-occurrence clustering excluded repertoires with fewer than 30,000 or more than 120,000 public chains, plus five with anomalous nucleotide sharing. This immuneACCESS table, as held by TCRdb, lists in-frame sequences with V and J called but not all clones. Of the missing ones, under half trace to an unresolved V gene in checked studies; the others have no known cause. Clonal size and the V and J genes are those of that table, whereas D and trimming came from the DNA. Present in this sample are about 95,000 clones, 75% to 85% of which were seen just once. 11% of the sample is taken by the ten largest.

Specimen: PBMCs. The clonotype originates from a man younger than 30 in good health and CMV-seropositive. Rearrangement joined TRBV7-9 to TRBJ2-7; TRBD1 might be the D gene, on 6 matching bases. CDR3 loop: CASSTRQAVMEEQYF. At the DNA level, the sequence is TGTGCCAGCAGCACCCGACAGGCCGTTATGGAGGAGCAGTACTTC.